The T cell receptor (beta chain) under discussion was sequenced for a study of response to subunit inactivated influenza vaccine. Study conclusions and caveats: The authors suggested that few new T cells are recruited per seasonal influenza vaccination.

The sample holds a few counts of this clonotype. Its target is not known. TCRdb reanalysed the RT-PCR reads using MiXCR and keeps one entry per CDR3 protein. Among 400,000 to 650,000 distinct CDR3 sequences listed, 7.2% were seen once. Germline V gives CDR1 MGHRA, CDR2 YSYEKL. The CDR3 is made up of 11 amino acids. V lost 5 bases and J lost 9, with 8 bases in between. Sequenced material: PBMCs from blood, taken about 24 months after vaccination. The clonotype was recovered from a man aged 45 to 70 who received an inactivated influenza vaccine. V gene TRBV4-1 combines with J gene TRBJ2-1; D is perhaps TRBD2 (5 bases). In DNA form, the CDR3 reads TGCGCCAGCAGCTCCCGGGGTGAGCAGTTCTTC. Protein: CASSSRGEQFF.